This T cell receptor beta chain originates from a study of T cell responses to AZD1222 COVID-19 vaccine. Repertoires were generated with immunoSEQ multiplex PCR, while TCRdb's copy carries only in-frame clones and drops some. The sample lists 120,000 or so clones, roughly 90% occurring once. Per the germline V gene, CDR1 is SGHDN and CDR2 is FVKESK. This CDR3 comprises 15 residues. V dropped 4 bases and J dropped 3 bases, with 16 bases sitting between them. The source is an adult in good health. Specimen: peripheral blood, collected on day 0 of AZD1222 vaccination. V usage is TRBV14 and J usage is TRBJ2-7; possibly TRBD1 or TRBD2 for D (5 bases each). CDR3 nucleotides: TGTGCCAGCAGCCTTTTCCGGGACCGATTCTACGAGCAGTACTTC. Protein product: CASSLFRDRFYEQYF.